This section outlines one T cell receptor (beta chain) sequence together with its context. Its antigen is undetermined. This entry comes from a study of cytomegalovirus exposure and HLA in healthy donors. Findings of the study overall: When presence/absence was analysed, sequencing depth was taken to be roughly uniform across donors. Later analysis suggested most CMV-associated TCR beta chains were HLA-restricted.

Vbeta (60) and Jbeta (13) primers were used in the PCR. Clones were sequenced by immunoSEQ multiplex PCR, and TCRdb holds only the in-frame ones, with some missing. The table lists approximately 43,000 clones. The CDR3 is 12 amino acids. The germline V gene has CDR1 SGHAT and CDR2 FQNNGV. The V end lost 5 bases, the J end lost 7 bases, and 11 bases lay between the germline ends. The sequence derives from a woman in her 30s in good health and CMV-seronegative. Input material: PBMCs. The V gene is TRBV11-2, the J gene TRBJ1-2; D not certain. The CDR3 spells CASSHGGSGYTF. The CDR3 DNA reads TGTGCCAGCAGCCACGGAGGGAGTGGCTACACCTTC.